This T cell receptor beta chain was documented in a study of T cell responses to AZD1222 COVID-19 vaccine. This table comes from immunoSEQ multiplex PCR, and its TCRdb copy is limited to in-frame clones, with some not included. The sample lists some 120,000 clones; about 85% were seen once. CDR1 MGHRA and CDR2 YSYEKL come from the germline V gene. The V gene lost 1 base and the J gene lost 3 bases, with 15 bases spanning the gap. The CDR3 runs 16 residues. The gene calls are TRBV4-1 and TRBJ1-1; TRBD1 might be the D (6 bases). The sequencing here drew on peripheral blood, taken on day 0 of AZD1222 vaccination. The receptor was derived from an adult in good health. CDR3 region: CASSQVFGGPDTEAFF. CDR3 DNA sequence: TGCGCCAGCAGCCAAGTATTTGGGGGGCCAGACACTGAAGCTTTCTTT.